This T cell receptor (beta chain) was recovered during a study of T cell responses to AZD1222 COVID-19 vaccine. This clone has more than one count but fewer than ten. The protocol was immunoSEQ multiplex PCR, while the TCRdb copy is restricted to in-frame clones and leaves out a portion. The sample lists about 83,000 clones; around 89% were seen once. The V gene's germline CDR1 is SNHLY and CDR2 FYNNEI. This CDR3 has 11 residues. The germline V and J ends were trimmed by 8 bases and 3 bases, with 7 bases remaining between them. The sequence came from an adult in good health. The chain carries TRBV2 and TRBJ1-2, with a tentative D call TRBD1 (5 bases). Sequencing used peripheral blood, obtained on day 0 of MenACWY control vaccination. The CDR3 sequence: CASGGDYGYTF. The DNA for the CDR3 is TGTGCCAGCGGGGGGGACTATGGCTACACCTTC.